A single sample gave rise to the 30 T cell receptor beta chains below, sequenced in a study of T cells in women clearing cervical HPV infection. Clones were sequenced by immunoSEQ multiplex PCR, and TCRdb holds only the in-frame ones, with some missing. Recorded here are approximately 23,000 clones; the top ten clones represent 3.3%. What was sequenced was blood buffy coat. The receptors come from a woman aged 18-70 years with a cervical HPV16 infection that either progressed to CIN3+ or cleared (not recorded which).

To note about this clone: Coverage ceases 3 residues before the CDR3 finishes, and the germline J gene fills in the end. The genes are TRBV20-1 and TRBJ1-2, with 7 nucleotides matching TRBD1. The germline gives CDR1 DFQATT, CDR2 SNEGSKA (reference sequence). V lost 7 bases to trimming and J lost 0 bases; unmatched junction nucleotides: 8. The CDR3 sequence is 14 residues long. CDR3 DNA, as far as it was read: TGCAGTGGGGAGGACAGGCAACCTAACTATGGC. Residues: CSGEDRQPNYG. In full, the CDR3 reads CSGEDRQPNYGYTF.

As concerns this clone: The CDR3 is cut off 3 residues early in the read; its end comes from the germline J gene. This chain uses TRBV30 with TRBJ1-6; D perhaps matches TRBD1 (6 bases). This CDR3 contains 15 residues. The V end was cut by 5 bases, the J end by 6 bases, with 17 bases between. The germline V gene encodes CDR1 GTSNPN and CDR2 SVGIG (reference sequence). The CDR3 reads CAWSGGRGFNSPLHF. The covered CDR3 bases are TGTGCCTGGTCGGGGGGCAGGGGATTTAATTCACCC.

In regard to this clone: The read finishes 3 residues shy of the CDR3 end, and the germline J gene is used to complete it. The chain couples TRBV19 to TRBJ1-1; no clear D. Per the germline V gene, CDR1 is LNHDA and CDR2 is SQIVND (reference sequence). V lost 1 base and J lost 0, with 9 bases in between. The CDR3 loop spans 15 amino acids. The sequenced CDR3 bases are TGTGCCAGTAGTATAGCTCCCTTCCTGAACACTGAA. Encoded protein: CASSIAPFLNTE. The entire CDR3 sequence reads CASSIAPFLNTEAFF.

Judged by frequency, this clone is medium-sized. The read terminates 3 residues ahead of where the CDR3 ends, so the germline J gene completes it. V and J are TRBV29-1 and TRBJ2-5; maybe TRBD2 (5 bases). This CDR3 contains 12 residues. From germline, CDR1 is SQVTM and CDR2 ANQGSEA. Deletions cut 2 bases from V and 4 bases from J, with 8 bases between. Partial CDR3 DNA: TGCAGCGTTGAAACTAGTTCAGAGACC. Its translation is CSVETSSET. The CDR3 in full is CSVETSSETQYF.

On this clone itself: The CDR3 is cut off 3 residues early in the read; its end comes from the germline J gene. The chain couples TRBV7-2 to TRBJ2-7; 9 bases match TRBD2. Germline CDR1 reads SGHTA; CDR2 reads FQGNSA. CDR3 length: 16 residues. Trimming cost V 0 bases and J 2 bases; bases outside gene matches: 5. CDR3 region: CASSLAGAGGAYEQYF. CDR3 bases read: TGTGCCAGCAGCTTAGCGGGGGCGGGAGGGGCCTACGAG.

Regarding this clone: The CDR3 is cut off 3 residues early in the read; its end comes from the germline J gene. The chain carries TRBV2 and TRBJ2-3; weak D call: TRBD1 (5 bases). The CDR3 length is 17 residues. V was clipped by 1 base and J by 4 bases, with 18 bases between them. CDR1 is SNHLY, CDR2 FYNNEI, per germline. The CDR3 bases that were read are TGTGCCAGCAGTGAAGGTGGTGTGACAGAGAAGTCAGATACG. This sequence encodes CASSEGGVTEKSDT. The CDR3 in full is CASSEGGVTEKSDTQYF.

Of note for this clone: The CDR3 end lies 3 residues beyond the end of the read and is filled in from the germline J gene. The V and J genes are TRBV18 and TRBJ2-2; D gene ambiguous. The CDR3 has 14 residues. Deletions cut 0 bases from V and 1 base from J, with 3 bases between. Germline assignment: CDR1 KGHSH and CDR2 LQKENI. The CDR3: CASSPPQNTGELFF. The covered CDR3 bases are TGTGCCAGCTCACCACCTCAGAACACCGGGGAG.

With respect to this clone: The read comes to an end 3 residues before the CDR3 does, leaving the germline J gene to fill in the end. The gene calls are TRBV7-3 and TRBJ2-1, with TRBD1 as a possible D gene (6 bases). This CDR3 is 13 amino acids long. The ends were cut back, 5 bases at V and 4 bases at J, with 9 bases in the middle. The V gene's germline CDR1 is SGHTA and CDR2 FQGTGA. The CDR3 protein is CASSPGQYNEQFF. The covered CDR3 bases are TGTGCCAGCAGCCCTGGACAGTACAATGAG.

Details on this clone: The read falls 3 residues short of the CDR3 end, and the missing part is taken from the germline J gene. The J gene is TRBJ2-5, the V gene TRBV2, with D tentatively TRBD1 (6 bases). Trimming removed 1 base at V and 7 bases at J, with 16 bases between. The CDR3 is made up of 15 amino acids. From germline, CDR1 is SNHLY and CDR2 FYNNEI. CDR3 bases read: TGTGCCAGCAGTGAAGGAGGGGGAATACGAGGGACC. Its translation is CASSEGGGIRGT. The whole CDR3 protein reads CASSEGGGIRGTQYF.

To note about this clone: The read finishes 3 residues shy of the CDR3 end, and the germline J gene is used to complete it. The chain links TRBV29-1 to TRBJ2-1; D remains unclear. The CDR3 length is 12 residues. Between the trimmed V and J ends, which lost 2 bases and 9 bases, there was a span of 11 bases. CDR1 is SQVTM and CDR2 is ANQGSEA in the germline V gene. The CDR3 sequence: CSVEFVGREQFF. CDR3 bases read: TGCAGCGTTGAATTCGTAGGGCGTGAG.

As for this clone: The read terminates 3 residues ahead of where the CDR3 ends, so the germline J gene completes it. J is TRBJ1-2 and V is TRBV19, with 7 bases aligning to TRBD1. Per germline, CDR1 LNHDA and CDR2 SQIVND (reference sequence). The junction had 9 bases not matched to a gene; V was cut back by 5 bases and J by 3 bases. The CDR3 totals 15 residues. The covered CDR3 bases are TGTGCCAGTAGTCCTCAGGACAGGAGTGACTATGGC. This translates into CASSPQDRSDYG. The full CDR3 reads CASSPQDRSDYGYTF.

The CDR3 here is CASSMTSGRDNEQFF. The CDR3 DNA, read in part, is TGTGCCAGCAGCATGACTAGCGGGAGGGACAATGAG. V gene TRBV7-2 combines with J gene TRBJ2-1; 14 nucleotides match TRBD2. The CDR3 goes on 3 residues after the read ends, and that part is filled in from the germline J gene. The CDR3 is 15 residues long. Trimming took 5 bases from V and 5 from J; bases not matched to a gene: 2. From germline, CDR1 is SGHTA and CDR2 FQGNSA.

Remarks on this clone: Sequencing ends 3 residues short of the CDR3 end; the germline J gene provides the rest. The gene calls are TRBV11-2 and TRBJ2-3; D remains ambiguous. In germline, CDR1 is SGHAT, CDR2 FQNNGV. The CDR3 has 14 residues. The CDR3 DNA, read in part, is TGTGCCAGCAGCTTGGGCCCAGGTGGTGAAGCG. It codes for CASSLGPGGEA. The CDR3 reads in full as CASSLGPGGEAQYF.

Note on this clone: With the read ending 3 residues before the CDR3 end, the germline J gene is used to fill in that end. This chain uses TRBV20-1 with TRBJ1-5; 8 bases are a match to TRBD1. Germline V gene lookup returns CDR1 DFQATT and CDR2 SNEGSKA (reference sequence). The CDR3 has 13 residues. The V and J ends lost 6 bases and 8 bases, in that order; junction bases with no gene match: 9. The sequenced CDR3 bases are TGCAGTGCCACCCGGACAGGGCAAGAGCCC. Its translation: CSATRTGQEP. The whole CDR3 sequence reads CSATRTGQEPQHF.

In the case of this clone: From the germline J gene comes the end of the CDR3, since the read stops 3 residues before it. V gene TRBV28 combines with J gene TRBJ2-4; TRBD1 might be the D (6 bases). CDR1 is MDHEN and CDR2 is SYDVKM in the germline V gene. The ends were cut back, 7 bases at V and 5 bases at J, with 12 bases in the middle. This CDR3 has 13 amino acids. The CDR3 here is CASTVDSENIQYF. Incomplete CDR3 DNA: TGTGCCAGCACCGTGGACAGCGAAAACATT.

The DNA read from the CDR3 is TGTGCCGCGGGAGAGGGCGCGAATTCACCC. This codes for CAAGEGANSP. The entire CDR3 reads CAAGEGANSPLHF. The chain carries TRBV6-2 or TRBV6-3 and TRBJ1-6; D unclear. The CDR3 end falls 3 residues outside the read, so it is completed with the germline J gene. Looked up from germline, CDR1 is MNHEY and CDR2 is SVGEGT. Trimming shortened V by 11 bases and J by 7 bases, and 15 bases separated the two germline ends. The CDR3 has 13 residues.

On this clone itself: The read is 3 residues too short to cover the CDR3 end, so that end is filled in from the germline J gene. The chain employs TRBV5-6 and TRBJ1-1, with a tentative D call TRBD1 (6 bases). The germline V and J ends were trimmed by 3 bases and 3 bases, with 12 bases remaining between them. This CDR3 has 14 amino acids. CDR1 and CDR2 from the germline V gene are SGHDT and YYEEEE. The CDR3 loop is CASSSYREDTEAFF. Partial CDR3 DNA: TGTGCCAGCAGCTCTTACAGGGAGGACACTGAA. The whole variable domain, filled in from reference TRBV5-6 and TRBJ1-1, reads DAGVTQSPTHLIKTRGQQVTLRCSPKSGHDTVSWYQQALGQGPQFIFQYYEEEERQRGNFPDRFSGHQFPNYSSELNVNALLLGDSALYLCASSSYREDTEAFFGQGTRLTVV.

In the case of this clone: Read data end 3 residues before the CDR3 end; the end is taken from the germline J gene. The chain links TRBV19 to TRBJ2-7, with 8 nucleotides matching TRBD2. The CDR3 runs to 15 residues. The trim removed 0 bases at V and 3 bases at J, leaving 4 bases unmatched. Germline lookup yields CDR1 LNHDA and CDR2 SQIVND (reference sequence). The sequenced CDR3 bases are TGTGCCAGTAGTATAGATAGCGGGGCGGTCTACGAG. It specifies CASSIDSGAVYE. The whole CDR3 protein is CASSIDSGAVYEQYF.

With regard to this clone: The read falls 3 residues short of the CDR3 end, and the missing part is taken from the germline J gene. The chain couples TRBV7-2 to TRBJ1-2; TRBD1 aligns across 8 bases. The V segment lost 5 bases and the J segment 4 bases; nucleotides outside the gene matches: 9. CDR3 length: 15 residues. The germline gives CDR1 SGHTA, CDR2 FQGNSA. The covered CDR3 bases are TGTGCCAGCAGCCCCGGACAGGGTCGGGGCTATGGC. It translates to CASSPGQGRGYG. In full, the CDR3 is CASSPGQGRGYGYTF. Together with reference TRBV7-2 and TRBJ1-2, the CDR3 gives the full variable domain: GAGVSQSPSNKVTEKGKDVELRCDPISGHTALYWYRQSLGQGLEFLIYFQGNSAPDKSGLPSDRFSAERTGGSVSTLTIQRTQQEDSAVYLCASSPGQGRGYGYTFGSGTRLTVV.

CDR3 residues: CASSFQQGTYNEQFF. The CDR3 bases that were read are TGTGCCAGCAGCTTCCAACAGGGCACCTACAATGAG. V and J are TRBV11-2 and TRBJ2-1, with D tentatively TRBD1 (6 bases). The read finishes 3 residues shy of the CDR3 end, and the germline J gene is used to complete it. In germline, CDR1 is SGHAT, CDR2 FQNNGV. Between the trimmed V and J ends, which lost 3 bases and 2 bases, there was a span of 11 bases. This CDR3 has 15 amino acids.

The CDR3: CASSLAGAGNTIYF. CDR3 bases read: TGTGCCAGCAGCTTGGCAGGGGCTGGAAACACC. The chain recombines TRBV5-4 with TRBJ1-3; tentatively, D is TRBD1 (6 bases). The CDR3 goes on 3 residues after the read ends, and that part is filled in from the germline J gene. The V end lost 0 bases, the J end lost 2 bases, and 6 bases lay between the germline ends. The CDR3 has 14 residues. Germline assignment: CDR1 SGHNT and CDR2 YYREEE (reference sequence).

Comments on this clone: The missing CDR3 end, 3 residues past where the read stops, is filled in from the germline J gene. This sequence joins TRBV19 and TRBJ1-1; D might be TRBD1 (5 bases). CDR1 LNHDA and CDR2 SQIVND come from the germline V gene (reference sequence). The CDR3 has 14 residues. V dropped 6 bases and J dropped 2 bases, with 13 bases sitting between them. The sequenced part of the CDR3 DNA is TGTGCCAGTAGGAGAGGGGAGGCAAACACTGAA. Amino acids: CASRRGEANTE. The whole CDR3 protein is CASRRGEANTEAFF.

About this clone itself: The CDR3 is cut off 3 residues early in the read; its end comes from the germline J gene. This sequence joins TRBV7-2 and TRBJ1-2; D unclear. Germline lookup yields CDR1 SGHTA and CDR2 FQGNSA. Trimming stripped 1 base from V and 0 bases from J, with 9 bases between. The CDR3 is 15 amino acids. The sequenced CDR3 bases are TGTGCCAGCAGCTTAGGGGCTCAATCTAACTATGGC. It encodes CASSLGAQSNYG. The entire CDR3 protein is CASSLGAQSNYGYTF.

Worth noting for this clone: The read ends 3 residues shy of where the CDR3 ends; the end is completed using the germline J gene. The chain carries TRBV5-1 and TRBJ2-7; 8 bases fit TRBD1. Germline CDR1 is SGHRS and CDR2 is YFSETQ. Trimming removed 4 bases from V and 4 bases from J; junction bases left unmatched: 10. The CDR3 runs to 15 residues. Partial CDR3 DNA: TGCGCCAGCAGCAGAGGGACAGGACTTACATACGAG. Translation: CASSRGTGLTYE. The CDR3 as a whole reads CASSRGTGLTYEQYF.

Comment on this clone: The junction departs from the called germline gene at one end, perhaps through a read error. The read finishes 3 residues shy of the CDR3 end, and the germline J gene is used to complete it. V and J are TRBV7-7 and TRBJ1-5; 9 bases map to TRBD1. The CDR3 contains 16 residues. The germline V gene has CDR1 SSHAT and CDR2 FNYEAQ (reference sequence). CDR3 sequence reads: CASSFHRQGEGQPQHF. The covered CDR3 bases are TGTGCTAGCAGCTTTCATCGACAGGGGGAAGGTCAGCCC.

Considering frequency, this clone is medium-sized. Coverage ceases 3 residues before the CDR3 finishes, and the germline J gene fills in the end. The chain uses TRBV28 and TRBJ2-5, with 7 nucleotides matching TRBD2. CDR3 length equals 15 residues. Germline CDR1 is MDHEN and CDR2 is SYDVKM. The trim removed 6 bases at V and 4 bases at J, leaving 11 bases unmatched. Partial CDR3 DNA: TGTGCCAGCAGCCCCCTTGGGGAGGGGAGAGAGACC. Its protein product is CASSPLGEGRET. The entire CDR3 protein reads CASSPLGEGRETQYF.

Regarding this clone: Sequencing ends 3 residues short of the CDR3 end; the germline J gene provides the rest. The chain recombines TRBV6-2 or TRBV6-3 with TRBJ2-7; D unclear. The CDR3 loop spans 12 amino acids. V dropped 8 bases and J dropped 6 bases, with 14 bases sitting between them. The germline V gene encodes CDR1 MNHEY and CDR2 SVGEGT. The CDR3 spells CASSPFGFEQYF. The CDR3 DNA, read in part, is TGTGCCAGCTCCCCCTTCGGGTTCGAG.

CDR3 DNA, as far as it was read: TGTGCCAGCAGCTTAATGACAGGCAGTACTGAA. Translated, it gives CASSLMTGSTE. The whole CDR3 region reads CASSLMTGSTEAFF. The chain carries TRBV7-2 and TRBJ1-1, with D tentatively TRBD1 (6 bases). The CDR3 goes on 3 residues after the read ends, and that part is filled in from the germline J gene. The V and J ends lost 2 bases and 5 bases respectively, with 12 bases between them. The V gene's germline CDR1 is SGHTA and CDR2 FQGNSA. The CDR3 spans 14 residues.

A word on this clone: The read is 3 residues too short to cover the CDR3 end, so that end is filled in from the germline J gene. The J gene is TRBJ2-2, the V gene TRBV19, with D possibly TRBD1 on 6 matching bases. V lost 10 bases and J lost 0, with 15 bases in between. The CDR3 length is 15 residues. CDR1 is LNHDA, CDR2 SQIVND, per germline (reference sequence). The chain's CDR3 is CATSRTGTNTGELFF. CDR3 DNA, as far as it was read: TGTGCCACTTCGCGTACAGGGACGAACACCGGGGAG.

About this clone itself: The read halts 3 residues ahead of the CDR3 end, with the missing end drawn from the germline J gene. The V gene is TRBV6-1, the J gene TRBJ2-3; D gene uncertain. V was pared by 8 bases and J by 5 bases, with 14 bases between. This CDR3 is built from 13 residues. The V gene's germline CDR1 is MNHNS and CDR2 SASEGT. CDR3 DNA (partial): TGTGCCAGCGGTGGAGAAACTGGAGATACG. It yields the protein CASGGETGDT. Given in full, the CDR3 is CASGGETGDTQYF.